The clone carrying this TCR beta chain was counted only a few times. Its target is unknown. 13 Jbeta primers and 60 Vbeta primers were used for the PCR. Sequencing used immunoSEQ multiplex PCR; TCRdb keeps in-frame clones, though not all of them. This sample has under 200,000 clones, with approximately 71% found just once. The V and J ends lost 8 bases and 5 bases, in that order; junction bases with no gene match: 9. This CDR3 is 14 amino acids long. Germline V gene sequence: CDR1 LNHDA, CDR2 SQIVND (reference sequence). This sample was included in a study of cytomegalovirus exposure and HLA in healthy donors. Study outcomes and limitations: Association of approximately 16,000 TCR beta sequences with HLA alleles was found at 0.05 false discovery rate in a later analysis. It was reportedly the case that the classifier diagnosed cytomegalovirus status with high specificity and sensitivity. The majority of CMV-associated TCR beta chains were reported as apparently HLA-restricted in a later analysis.

The V call is TRBV19, the J call TRBJ1-1; 9 nucleotides line up with TRBD1. The receptor comes from a woman under 30 in good health and CMV-seropositive. Sequenced sample: PBMCs. CDR3 sequence reads: CASSPGTGLTEAFF. CDR3 bases: TGTGCCAGTTCCCCGGGGACAGGGCTTACTGAAGCTTTCTTT. The full variable domain, in which reference TRBV19 and TRBJ1-1 provide the parts outside the CDR3, is DGGITQSPKYLFRKEGQNVTLSCEQNLNHDAMYWYRQDPGQGLRLIYYSQIVNDFQKGDIAEGYSVSREKKESFPLTVTSAQKNPTAFYLCASSPGTGLTEAFFGQGTRLTVV.